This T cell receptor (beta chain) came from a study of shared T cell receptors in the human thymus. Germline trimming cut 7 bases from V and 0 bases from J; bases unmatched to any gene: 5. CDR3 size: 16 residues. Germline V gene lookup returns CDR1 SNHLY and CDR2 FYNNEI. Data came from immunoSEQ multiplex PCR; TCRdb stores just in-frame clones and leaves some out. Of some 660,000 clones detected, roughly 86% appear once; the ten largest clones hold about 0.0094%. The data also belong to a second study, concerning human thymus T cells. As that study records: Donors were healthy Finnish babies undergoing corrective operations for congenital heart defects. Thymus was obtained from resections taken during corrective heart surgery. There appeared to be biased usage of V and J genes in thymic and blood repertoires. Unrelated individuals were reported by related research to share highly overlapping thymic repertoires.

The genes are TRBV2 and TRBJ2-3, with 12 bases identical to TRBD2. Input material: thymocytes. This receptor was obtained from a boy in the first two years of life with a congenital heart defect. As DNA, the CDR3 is TGTGCCAGCATGACTAGCGGGGGTGCTAGCACAGATACGCAGTATTTT. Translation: CASMTSGGASTDTQYF.